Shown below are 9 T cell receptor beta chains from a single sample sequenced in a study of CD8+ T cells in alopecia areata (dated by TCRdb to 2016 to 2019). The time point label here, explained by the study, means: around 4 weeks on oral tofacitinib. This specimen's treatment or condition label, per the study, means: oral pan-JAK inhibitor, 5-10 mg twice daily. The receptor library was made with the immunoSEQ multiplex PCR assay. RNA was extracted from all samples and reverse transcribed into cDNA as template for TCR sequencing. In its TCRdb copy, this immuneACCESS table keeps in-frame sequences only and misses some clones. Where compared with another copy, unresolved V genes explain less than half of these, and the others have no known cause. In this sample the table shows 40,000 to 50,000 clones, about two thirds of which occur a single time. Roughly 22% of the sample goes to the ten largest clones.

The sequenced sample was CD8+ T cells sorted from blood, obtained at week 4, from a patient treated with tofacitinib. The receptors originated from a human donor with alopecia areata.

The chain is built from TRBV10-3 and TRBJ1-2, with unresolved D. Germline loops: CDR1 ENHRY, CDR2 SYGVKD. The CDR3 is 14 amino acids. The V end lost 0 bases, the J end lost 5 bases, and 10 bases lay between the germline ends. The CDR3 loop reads CAISESPASYGYTF. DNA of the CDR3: TGTGCCATCAGTGAGTCGCCAGCCTCGTATGGCTACACCTTC.

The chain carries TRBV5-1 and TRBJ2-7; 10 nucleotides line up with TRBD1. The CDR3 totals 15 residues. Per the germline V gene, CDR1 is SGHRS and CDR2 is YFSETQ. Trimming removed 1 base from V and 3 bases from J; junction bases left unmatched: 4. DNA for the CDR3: TGCGCCAGCAGCTTGAGGGGACAGGGGCTCTACGAGCAGTACTTC. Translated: CASSLRGQGLYEQYF.

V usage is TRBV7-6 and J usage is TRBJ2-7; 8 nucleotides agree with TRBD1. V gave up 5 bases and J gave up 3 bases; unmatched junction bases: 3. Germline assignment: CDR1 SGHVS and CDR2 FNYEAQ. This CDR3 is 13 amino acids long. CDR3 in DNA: TGTGCCAGCAGCATAGGGACAGGCTACGAGCAGTACTTC. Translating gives CASSIGTGYEQYF.

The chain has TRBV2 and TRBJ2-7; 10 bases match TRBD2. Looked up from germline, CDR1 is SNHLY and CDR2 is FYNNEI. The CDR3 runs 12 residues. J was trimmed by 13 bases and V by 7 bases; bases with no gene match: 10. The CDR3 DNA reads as TGTGCCAGCATGAGGAGCGGGGGGGCCCAATACTTC. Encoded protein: CASMRSGGAQYF.

Here the CDR3 reads CASQGDRTTNDEQYF. Here the CDR3 DNA reads TGTGCCAGTCAGGGCGACAGGACGACTAACGACGAGCAGTACTTC. V usage is TRBV19 and J usage is TRBJ2-7; tentatively, D is TRBD1 (6 bases). CDR3 length: 15 amino acids. V was clipped by 8 bases and J by 5 bases, with 22 bases between them. Germline CDR1 LNHDA, CDR2 SQIVND (reference sequence).

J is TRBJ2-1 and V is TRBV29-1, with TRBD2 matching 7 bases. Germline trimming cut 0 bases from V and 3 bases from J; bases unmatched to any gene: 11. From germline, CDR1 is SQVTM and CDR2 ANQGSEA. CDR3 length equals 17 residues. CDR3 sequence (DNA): TGCAGCGTTGAAGATCTTGTCGGACTAGAATTCTACAATGAGCAGTTCTTC. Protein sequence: CSVEDLVGLEFYNEQFF.

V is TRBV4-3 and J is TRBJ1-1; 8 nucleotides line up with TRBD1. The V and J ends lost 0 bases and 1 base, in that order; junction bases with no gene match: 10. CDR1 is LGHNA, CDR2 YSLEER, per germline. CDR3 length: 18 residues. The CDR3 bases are TGCGCCAGCAGCCAAGATCCCGACAGGGGCCTGACGAACACTGAAGCTTTCTTT. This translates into CASSQDPDRGLTNTEAFF.

CDR3 DNA sequence: TGCAGCGTTGAAGATCACAGGGACTACGAGCAGTACTTC. This encodes CSVEDHRDYEQYF. The V call is TRBV29-1, the J call TRBJ2-7, with D perhaps matching TRBD1 (6 bases). Germline lookup yields CDR1 SQVTM and CDR2 ANQGSEA. The length of the CDR3 is 13 residues. V lost 0 bases and J 3 bases, leaving 9 bases between the germline ends.

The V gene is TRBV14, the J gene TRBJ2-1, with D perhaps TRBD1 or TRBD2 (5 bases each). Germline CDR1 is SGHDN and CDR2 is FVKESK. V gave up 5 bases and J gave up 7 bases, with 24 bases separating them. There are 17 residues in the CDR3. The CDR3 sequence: CASSGDLKQTFGNEQFF. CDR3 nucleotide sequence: TGTGCCAGCAGCGGGGACCTAAAACAGACCTTTGGGAATGAGCAGTTCTTC. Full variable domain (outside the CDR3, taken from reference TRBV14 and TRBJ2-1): EAGVTQFPSHSVIEKGQTVTLRCDPISGHDNLYWYRRVMGKEIKFLLHFVKESKQDESGMPNNRFLAERTGGTYSTLKVQPAELEDSGVYFCASSGDLKQTFGNEQFFGPGTRLTVL.